The 24 T cell receptor beta chains below were found in one sample sequenced in a study of blood T cell repertoires in COVID-19. Sequencing used immunoSEQ multiplex PCR; TCRdb keeps in-frame clones, though not all of them. This sample has 200,000 to 250,000 clones, with more than 65% found just once. The sample taken for sequencing was peripheral blood. The receptors shown here come from a woman older than 75 with acute or convalescent COVID-19.

The chain combines TRBV6-1 with TRBJ2-3, with D hard to call. The CDR3 is 12 amino acids. Trimming removed 3 bases at V and 3 bases at J, with 4 bases between. Germline V gene lookup returns CDR1 MNHNS and CDR2 SASEGT. CDR3 residues: CASSDTTDTQYF. As DNA, the CDR3 is TGTGCCAGCAGTGACACTACAGATACGCAGTATTTT.

The rearrangement joins TRBV29-1 to TRBJ2-1; TRBD2 is a possible D gene (5 bases). Per the germline V gene, CDR1 is SQVTM and CDR2 is ANQGSEA. Trimming cost V 8 bases and J 6 bases, with 11 bases left between them. The CDR3 runs to 11 residues. CDR3 sequence (DNA): TGCAGCATCCGGGAACTCAATGAGCAGTTCTTC. Protein: CSIRELNEQFF.

This sequence joins TRBV19 and TRBJ1-4; D not resolved. The ends were cut back, 5 bases at V and 0 bases at J, with 10 bases in the middle. From germline, CDR1 is LNHDA and CDR2 SQIVND (reference sequence). This CDR3 has 15 amino acids. CDR3 nucleotide sequence: TGTGCCAGTAGTTCCCAGTTCTCAACTAATGAAAAACTGTTTTTT. Translation: CASSSQFSTNEKLFF.

The chain recombines TRBV5-6 with TRBJ2-7; D ambiguous. V was cut by 2 bases and J by 1 base, with 7 bases left in between. Looked up from germline, CDR1 is SGHDT and CDR2 is YYEEEE. The CDR3 loop spans 13 amino acids. The CDR3 DNA follows: TGTGCCAGCAGCTTTACCAGGTCCTACGAGCAGTACTTC. Its protein is CASSFTRSYEQYF.

The CDR3 here is CASSPGGGEQFF. CDR3 sequence (DNA): TGTGCCAGCAGCCCGGGCGGGGGTGAGCAGTTCTTC. V gene TRBV9 combines with J gene TRBJ2-1; 7 bases line up with TRBD2. CDR3 length: 12 residues. V shed 4 bases, J shed 9 bases, and the junction held 4 bases outside the gene matches. The V gene's germline CDR1 is SGDLS and CDR2 YYNGEE.

The chain employs TRBV19 and TRBJ2-3, with a weak D call TRBD2 (5 bases). The CDR3 extends over 16 amino acids. CDR1 and CDR2 (germline): LNHDA, SQIVND (reference sequence). With 1 base removed from V and 4 bases from J, the gap between germline ends came to 15 bases. In nucleotides, the CDR3 is TGTGCCAGTAGTATAGTCTCGGGGTACACCGCAGATACGCAGTATTTT. Amino acid sequence: CASSIVSGYTADTQYF.

The V and J genes are TRBV2 and TRBJ1-6; D may be TRBD1 (5 bases). Trimming pared 6 bases from V and 5 bases from J, leaving 8 bases between. The CDR3 loop spans 13 amino acids. The germline V gene encodes CDR1 SNHLY and CDR2 FYNNEI. CDR3 sequence: CASRTDNNSPLHF. CDR3 nucleotides: TGTGCCAGCAGGACAGATAATAATTCACCCCTCCACTTT.

This rearrangement joins TRBV28 to TRBJ1-6, with D tentatively TRBD1 (6 bases). V lost 6 bases and J lost 4, with 13 bases in between. The CDR3 length is 15 residues. The germline gives CDR1 MDHEN, CDR2 SYDVKM. In nucleotides, the CDR3 is TGTGCCAGCAGGGGGGGGACACCATATAATTCACCCCTCCACTTT. Protein sequence: CASRGGTPYNSPLHF. Full variable domain (rest looked up from reference TRBV28 and TRBJ1-6): DVKVTQSSRYLVKRTGEKVFLECVQDMDHENMFWYRQDPGLGLRLIYFSYDVKMKEKGDIPEGYSVSREKKERFSLILESASTNQTSMYLCASRGGTPYNSPLHFGNGTRLTVT.

V and J are TRBV6-1 and TRBJ1-5; TRBD1 matches at 8 bases. J was trimmed by 6 bases and V by 4 bases; bases with no gene match: 11. Germline-derived CDR1 and CDR2 are MNHNS and SASEGT. The length of the CDR3 is 16 residues. CDR3 DNA: TGTGCCAGCAGTGGGGGACAGGTATCGGTTCGTCAGCCCCAGCATTTT. This encodes CASSGGQVSVRQPQHF.

This clone turned up a few times. The CDR3 DNA reads TGTGCCAGCTCACAAAGGGACAGGGCCAATTCACCCCTCCACTTT. Translation: CASSQRDRANSPLHF. V gene TRBV18 combines with J gene TRBJ1-6; the match to TRBD1 covers 9 bases. Germline trimming cut 4 bases from V and 7 bases from J; bases unmatched to any gene: 5. Germline-derived CDR1 and CDR2 are KGHSH and LQKENI. The CDR3 has 15 amino acids.

V gene TRBV12-3 or TRBV12-4 combines with J gene TRBJ1-1; the D is unclear. The length of the CDR3 is 13 residues. V gave up 5 bases and J gave up 0 bases, with 7 bases separating them. Here the CDR3 DNA reads TGTGCCAGCAGTACTCTCTTGAACACTGAAGCTTTCTTT. Protein sequence: CASSTLLNTEAFF.

The chain carries TRBV11-2 and TRBJ1-2, with a weak D call TRBD1 (6 bases). Germline V CDR1 and CDR2: SGHAT, FQNNGV. This CDR3 region has 15 residues. V was trimmed by 1 base and J by 2 bases, leaving 11 bases between them. In DNA, the CDR3 is TGTGCCAGCAGCTTAGTTGGCAGGGGCAACTATGGCTACACCTTC. Translating gives CASSLVGRGNYGYTF.

There are a few counts of this clone. V and J are TRBV28 and TRBJ1-5; 9 nucleotides agree with TRBD1. The germline CDR1 and CDR2 sequences are MDHEN and SYDVKM. The CDR3 runs to 15 residues. After removal of 4 bases from V and 4 bases from J, the junction contained 5 bases not matched to a gene. The CDR3 nucleotides read TGTGCCAGCAGTTACGGGACAGGGCCAAATCAGCCCCAGCATTTT. Translation: CASSYGTGPNQPQHF. Complete variable domain (other parts from reference TRBV28 and TRBJ1-5): DVKVTQSSRYLVKRTGEKVFLECVQDMDHENMFWYRQDPGLGLRLIYFSYDVKMKEKGDIPEGYSVSREKKERFSLILESASTNQTSMYLCASSYGTGPNQPQHFGDGTRLSIL.

The chain is built from TRBV28 and TRBJ1-6, with TRBD1 identical over 9 bases. Per germline, CDR1 MDHEN and CDR2 SYDVKM. V dropped 5 bases and J dropped 6; count of bases not matched to a gene: 5. The CDR3 has 15 residues. Here the CDR3 reads CASSTPGQGNSPLHF. Written as DNA, the CDR3 is TGTGCCAGCAGTACTCCGGGACAGGGTAATTCACCCCTCCACTTT.

The genes are TRBV6-4 and TRBJ1-1; tentatively, D is TRBD1 (6 bases). Germline V gene data show CDR1 as MRHNA and CDR2 as SNTAGT. Trimming took off 6 bases at V and 3 bases at J, with 17 bases between the two ends. This CDR3 has 15 amino acids. CDR3 residues: CASSPRGGVDTEAFF. CDR3 nucleotides: TGTGCCAGCAGCCCAAGGGGGGGGGTGGACACTGAAGCTTTCTTT.

The J gene is TRBJ2-7, the V gene TRBV3-1 (or the pseudogene TRBV3-2), with a tentative D call TRBD2 (6 bases). This CDR3 spans 16 amino acids. The ends were cut back, 3 bases at V and 3 bases at J, with 18 bases in the middle. Germline assignment: CDR1 LGHDT and CDR2 YNNKEL (reference sequence). The chain's CDR3 is CASSHPATDYNYEQYF. Written as DNA, the CDR3 is TGTGCCAGCAGCCACCCAGCGACGGACTACAACTACGAGCAGTACTTC.

This clone has a single count. The V and J genes are TRBV6-1 and TRBJ1-1, with a tentative D call TRBD1 (5 bases). Germline V lookup: CDR1 MNHNS, CDR2 SASEGT. V shed 0 bases and J shed 6 bases, with 5 bases lying between them. The length of the CDR3 is 12 residues. CDR3 DNA sequence: TGTGCCAGCAGTGAAGCACAGGCTGAAGCTTTCTTT. Its translation: CASSEAQAEAFF.

This clone occurred a few times. The chain uses TRBV6-2 or TRBV6-3 and TRBJ2-2, with no clear D. The V gene's germline CDR1 is MNHEY and CDR2 SVGEGT. The CDR3 is made up of 14 amino acids. Trimming shortened V by 5 bases and J by 6 bases, and 13 bases separated the two germline ends. DNA of the CDR3: TGTGCCAGCAGTCGTAACGGTTTATCCGGGGAGCTGTTTTTT. It yields the protein CASSRNGLSGELFF.

V gene TRBV19 combines with J gene TRBJ1-1; D might be TRBD1 (5 bases). Trimming removed 5 bases from V and 2 bases from J, with 15 bases in between. This CDR3 has 15 amino acids. CDR1 is LNHDA and CDR2 is SQIVND in the germline V gene (reference sequence). In DNA, the CDR3 is TGTGCCAGTAGTCCCTGGGGCGGGGTTAACACTGAAGCTTTCTTT. Translated, it gives CASSPWGGVNTEAFF.

The chain uses TRBV9 and TRBJ2-5; D gene uncertain. This CDR3 comprises 15 residues. Per germline, CDR1 SGDLS and CDR2 YYNGEE. The V and J ends lost 1 base and 5 bases respectively, with 15 bases between them. The CDR3 DNA sequence: TGTGCCAGCAGCGTATCCCCTCAAATCGGGGAGACCCAGTACTTC. Protein sequence: CASSVSPQIGETQYF.

The J gene is TRBJ1-2, the V gene TRBV19, with D perhaps TRBD1 (6 bases). The CDR3 runs to 13 residues. The germline V and J ends were trimmed by 5 bases and 4 bases, with 11 bases remaining between them. Germline-derived CDR1 and CDR2 are LNHDA and SQIVND (reference sequence). The CDR3 DNA sequence: TGTGCCAGTAGTCCCCCGACAGGCTATGGCTACACCTTC. Its translation is CASSPPTGYGYTF.

The rearrangement joins TRBV4-2 to TRBJ1-2, with a possible D match to TRBD1 (6 bases). Germline-derived CDR1 and CDR2 are LGHNA and YNFKEQ. Trimming removed 0 bases from V and 4 bases from J, with 9 bases in between. This CDR3 has 14 amino acids. The CDR3 sequence: CASSQDQGTYGYTF. CDR3 nucleotides: TGTGCCAGCAGCCAAGATCAGGGGACCTATGGCTACACCTTC.

This rearrangement joins TRBV7-9 to TRBJ1-2; D may be TRBD1 (5 bases). Germline-derived CDR1 and CDR2 are SEHNR and FQNEAQ (reference sequence). Trimming cost V 7 bases and J 6 bases, with 18 bases left between them. This CDR3 has 14 amino acids. CDR3 in amino acids: CASTPRAGIDGYTF. The CDR3 DNA reads as TGTGCCAGCACCCCCAGGGCAGGGATCGATGGCTACACCTTC.

This clone was recorded many times. The chain couples TRBV27 to TRBJ2-5; 9 bases fit TRBD2. The CDR3 runs to 15 residues. Trimming at V came to 6 bases and at J to 4 bases, leaving 9 bases not matched to a gene. The germline V gene has CDR1 MNHEY and CDR2 SMNVEV (reference sequence). CDR3 loop: CASSSAGLAGETQYF. CDR3 sequence (DNA): TGTGCCAGCAGCTCAGCGGGACTAGCAGGAGAGACCCAGTACTTC.